This T cell receptor beta chain was obtained from a study of radiotherapy plus CTLA-4 blockade in lung cancer. About the research overall: Disease control was seen in approximately 31% of patients, objective responses in around 20%. Study observations and caveats: Early blood T cell clone dynamics reportedly forecast response best, with interferon-beta. Radiotherapy with ipilimumab was followed by blood expansion of tumor-derived clones.

To note about this clone: Antigen: not known. Germline is not matched at one junction end, which may reflect a read error.

The data were produced by immunoSEQ multiplex PCR, yet TCRdb's version contains in-frame clones alone and is incomplete. This table holds approximately 50,000 clones, 73% found once. Germline V CDR1 and CDR2: MNHNS, SASEGT. There are 12 residues in the CDR3. Focal radiation plus CTLA-4 blockade with ipilimumab was given to patients with chemo-refractory metastatic non-small-cell lung cancer. This rearrangement joins TRBV6-1 to TRBJ2-1; D may be TRBD1 (5 bases). The sequencing used peripheral blood, collected from a patient treated with radiotherapy plus ipilimumab. The receptor was isolated from a human donor with non-small cell lung cancer who had a complete response to radiotherapy plus ipilimumab. The CDR3: CARRDLEHEQFF. The CDR3 bases are TGTGCCCGCAGGGATCTAGAACATGAGCAGTTCTTC.